Listed here are 31 T cell receptor beta chains from one sample, sequenced in a study of regulatory T cells in long-lasting Graves disease. Sequencing libraries for TCR beta were prepared with iRepertoire HTBI primers and Arm-PCR of CDR3 regions. MiXCR was run by TCRdb on the multiplex PCR reads, yielding one entry per CDR3 protein. Found here are roughly 420,000 distinct CDR3 sequences, 15% of them singletons; the top ten hold 22%. Time point denoted: newly diagnosed GD, antithyroid drugs for less than 3 months. RNA extracted from PBMCs served as the sequencing template. This specimen was peripheral blood mononuclear cells (PBMCs), taken at new diagnosis, from a patient treated with antithyroid drugs. These receptors came from a female donor with Graves disease.

This clonotype was found many times. The chain links TRBV27 to TRBJ2-2; D is perhaps TRBD2 (6 bases). V lost 2 bases and J 0 bases, leaving 10 bases between the germline ends. Per germline, CDR1 MNHEY and CDR2 SMNVEV (reference sequence). The CDR3 length is 16 residues. CDR3 nucleotides: TGTGCCAGCAGTTTAAATGAGCGGGCGAACACCGGGGAGCTGTTTTTT. Translating gives CASSLNERANTGELFF.

About this clonotype itself: This may be a read error: a much more frequent sequence differs by one nucleotide. It is likely a read error, because the conserved phenylalanine at the end of the CDR3 is missing. This chain links TRBV19 with TRBJ2-3, with 7 nucleotides matching TRBD2. The CDR3 covers 14 residues. Germline-derived CDR1 and CDR2 are LNHDA and SQIVND (reference sequence). Unmatched junction bases numbered 7, after V lost 6 bases and J lost 4 bases. CDR3 in amino acids: CASRGGSIADTQYL. CDR3 bases: TGTGCCAGTAGGGGCGGGAGCATAGCAGATACGCAGTATTTG.

Ten or more counts support this clonotype. The V call is TRBV7-9, the J call TRBJ2-1, with 9 nucleotides matching TRBD1. The CDR3 is 15 residues long. Germline V lookup: CDR1 SEHNR, CDR2 FQNEAQ (reference sequence). V was pared by 2 bases and J by 7 bases, with 6 bases of the junction left unmatched. The CDR3 spells CASSLSQGARNEQFF. The CDR3 nucleotides are TGTGCCAGCAGCTTATCACAGGGGGCTAGAAATGAGCAGTTCTTC.

This clonotype was observed many times. The rearrangement links TRBV6-2 or TRBV6-3 to TRBJ1-1, with D maybe TRBD1 (5 bases). The CDR3 length is 15 residues. Per germline, CDR1 MNHEY and CDR2 SVGEGT. V lost 3 bases and J lost 1, with 12 bases in between. The chain's CDR3 is CASSYSGGSNTEAFF. CDR3 bases: TGTGCCAGCAGTTATTCCGGGGGGTCGAACACTGAAGCTTTCTTT.

This chain links TRBV5-6 with TRBJ2-2, with 7 nucleotides matching TRBD2. The CDR3 loop spans 15 amino acids. Germline values: CDR1 SGHDT, CDR2 YYEEEE. V trimming: 3 bases; J trimming: 7 bases; junction bases outside the gene matches: 9. The CDR3, as DNA: TGTGCCAGCAGCTGGCCTAGCGGTGAAATCGGGGAGCTGTTTTTT. Protein sequence: CASSWPSGEIGELFF. The whole variable domain, remainder taken from reference TRBV5-6 and TRBJ2-2, is DAGVTQSPTHLIKTRGQQVTLRCSPKSGHDTVSWYQQALGQGPQFIFQYYEEEERQRGNFPDRFSGHQFPNYSSELNVNALLLGDSALYLCASSWPSGEIGELFFGEGSRLTVL.

This chain links TRBV4-3 with TRBJ2-3; D is unresolved. Germline CDR1 LGHNA, CDR2 YSLEER. The CDR3 totals 13 residues. The ends were cut back, 2 bases at V and 4 bases at J, with 7 bases in the middle. The CDR3 DNA follows: TGCGCCAGCAGCCAACTAGTTTCAGATACGCAGTATTTT. Translation gives CASSQLVSDTQYF.

In this sample, this clonotype turned up many times. J is TRBJ2-3 and V is TRBV20-1, with TRBD2 matching over 7 bases. J was trimmed by 5 bases and V by 0 bases; bases with no gene match: 8. CDR1 is DFQATT and CDR2 is SNEGSKA in the germline V gene (reference sequence). The CDR3 loop spans 15 amino acids. The DNA for the CDR3 is TGCAGTGCTAGAGATCCCGCGGGAGACGTAGATACGCAGTATTTT. Protein product: CSARDPAGDVDTQYF.

This clonotype was observed at least ten times. This sequence joins TRBV6-2 or TRBV6-3 and TRBJ2-7; no clear D. Trimming took off 5 bases at V and 3 bases at J, with 17 bases between the two ends. The germline gives CDR1 MNHEY, CDR2 SVGEGT. The CDR3 loop spans 15 amino acids. The chain's CDR3 is CASSPPRSVGYEQYF. The CDR3, as DNA: TGTGCCAGCAGTCCTCCGAGGAGCGTAGGCTACGAGCAGTACTTC.

The chain uses TRBV19 and TRBJ2-1; D gene ambiguous. The CDR3 is 17 amino acids. V was cut by 1 base and J by 0 bases, with 13 bases left in between. Germline assignment: CDR1 LNHDA and CDR2 SQIVND (reference sequence). The CDR3 sequence is CASSIGRRASSYNEQFF. CDR3 nucleotides: TGTGCCAGTAGTATAGGTAGACGAGCTAGCTCCTACAATGAGCAGTTCTTC.

The sample holds many counts of this clonotype. The rearrangement joins TRBV2 to TRBJ1-1; D call uncertain. Germline-derived CDR1 and CDR2 are SNHLY and FYNNEI. This CDR3 region has 15 residues. V was trimmed by 3 bases and J by 4 bases, leaving 15 bases between them. The CDR3 DNA follows: TGTGCCAGCAGTGACCCCCGGGAAGGAACCACTGAAGCTTTCTTT. It yields the protein CASSDPREGTTEAFF. Full variable domain (rest looked up from reference TRBV2 and TRBJ1-1): EPEVTQTPSHQVTQMGQEVILRCVPISNHLYFYWYRQILGQKVEFLVSFYNNEISEKSEIFDDQFSVERPDGSNFTLKIRSTKLEDSAMYFCASSDPREGTTEAFFGQGTRLTVV.

Ten or more counts support this clonotype. The CDR3 loop reads CATSESSYKEYNEQFF. CDR3 DNA: TGTGCCACCAGTGAATCGTCATATAAAGAGTATAATGAGCAGTTCTTC. V usage is TRBV24-1 and J usage is TRBJ2-1; no reliable D call. The CDR3 totals 16 residues. With 4 bases removed from V and 7 bases from J, the gap between germline ends came to 19 bases. CDR1 KGHDR and CDR2 SFDVKD come from the germline V gene.

This clonotype has a count of ten or more. At one of its ends the junction is not consistent with the germline gene, which may arise from a read error. The chain carries TRBV20-1 and TRBJ2-3, with 10 bases fitting TRBD2. The CDR3 length is 17 residues. Germline V gene sequence: CDR1 DFQATT, CDR2 SNEGSKA (reference sequence). CDR3: CSARDPASGSVTDTRYF. For the CDR3, the DNA is TGCAGTGCTAGAGATCCCGCTAGCGGGAGTGTCACAGATACGCGGTATTTT.

This clonotype was observed a handful of times. This clone may be a read error of a much larger clone one base away. The V and J genes are TRBV4-1 and TRBJ2-1, with D unclear. The J call could be wrong; TRBJ2-5 is a better fit for the DNA end. Germline CDR1 MGHRA, CDR2 YSYEKL. The CDR3 spans 13 residues. CDR3 sequence: CASSHVVQETQYF. Here the CDR3 DNA reads TGCGCCAGCAGCCACGTGGTCCAAGAGACCCAGTACTTC.

Concerning this clonotype itself: This may be a read error: a much more frequent sequence differs by one nucleotide. The CDR3 DNA is TGTGCCAGCAGTCCCGGGACAGCCTGTTACAATGAGCAGTTCTTC. Its translation is CASSPGTACYNEQFF. V and J are TRBV6-2 or TRBV6-3 and TRBJ2-1; 7 bases map to TRBD1. Germline loops: CDR1 MNHEY, CDR2 SVGEGT. The CDR3 is 15 amino acids. After removal of 5 bases from V and 4 bases from J, the junction contained 8 bases not matched to a gene.

This rearrangement joins TRBV10-1 to TRBJ2-7; D possibly corresponds to TRBD2 (6 bases). There are 14 residues in the CDR3. Germline lookup yields CDR1 WNHNN and CDR2 SYGVQD (reference sequence). The germline V and J ends were trimmed by 0 bases and 3 bases, with 9 bases remaining between them. CDR3 sequence reads: CASSESTGDYEQYF. The DNA of the CDR3 is TGCGCCAGCAGTGAGTCAACGGGGGACTACGAGCAGTACTTC.

This clonotype was detected ten times or more. The J gene is TRBJ2-4, the V gene TRBV12-3 or TRBV12-4; 8 nucleotides match TRBD1. This CDR3 comprises 12 residues. V lost 8 bases, J lost 9 bases, and 6 bases stayed unmatched. CDR3 residues: CASLGQGGIQYF. As DNA, the CDR3 is TGTGCCAGCCTAGGACAGGGAGGCATTCAGTACTTC.

Ten or more counts support this clonotype. The chain couples TRBV4-3 to TRBJ1-3; D is unclear. V lost 0 bases and J lost 0, with 6 bases in between. Per the germline V gene, CDR1 is LGHNA and CDR2 is YSLEER. This CDR3 has 15 residues. The CDR3 DNA follows: TGCGCCAGCAGCCAAGATCCTAACTCTGGAAACACCATATATTTT. Protein: CASSQDPNSGNTIYF.

The table lists this clonotype with many counts. The gene calls are TRBV12-3 or TRBV12-4 and TRBJ2-7, with a weak D call TRBD1 (6 bases). Deletions cut 2 bases from V and 3 bases from J, with 11 bases between. This CDR3 is 14 amino acids long. CDR3 bases: TGTGCCAGCAGTTTAACGGGACACCTCTACGAGCAGTACTTC. Protein: CASSLTGHLYEQYF.

This clonotype was seen repeatedly, ten times or more. CDR3 region: CASSTRDSRTYEQYF. The DNA for the CDR3 is TGTGCCAGCAGCACACGGGACAGCCGAACCTACGAGCAGTACTTC. The chain joins TRBV27 to TRBJ2-7, with 7 bases that match TRBD1. V lost 6 bases, J lost 2 bases, and 10 bases stayed unmatched. Germline CDR1 MNHEY, CDR2 SMNVEV (reference sequence). This CDR3 region has 15 residues.

This clonotype appeared many times. The chain employs TRBV12-3 or TRBV12-4 and TRBJ2-7, with TRBD2 matching 13 bases. The CDR3 length is 17 residues. The V and J ends lost 3 bases and 0 bases, in that order; junction bases with no gene match: 5. The CDR3 coding sequence is TGTGCCAGCAGTTTCGGGACTAGCGGGATGTTCTCCTACGAGCAGTACTTC. It codes for CASSFGTSGMFSYEQYF.

The sample holds many counts of this clonotype. The V gene is TRBV2, the J gene TRBJ1-6; D call uncertain. V lost 6 bases, J lost 7 bases, and 16 bases lay in between. Looked up from germline, CDR1 is SNHLY and CDR2 is FYNNEI. The CDR3 contains 15 residues. The CDR3 protein is CASRRYGGENSPLHF. The DNA for the CDR3 is TGTGCCAGCAGGCGGTACGGCGGGGAGAATTCACCCCTCCACTTT.

This clonotype was seen ten or more times. The chain uses TRBV5-5 and TRBJ1-1; D remains unclear. Trimming removed 0 bases at V and 8 bases at J, with 14 bases between. The CDR3 length is 14 residues. Germline-derived CDR1 and CDR2 are SGHKS and YYEKEE (reference sequence). In DNA form, the CDR3 reads TGTGCCAGCAGCTTGGAATGGACCATATTCGAAGCTTTCTTT. This encodes CASSLEWTIFEAFF. The entire variable domain, with the rest obtained from reference TRBV5-5 and TRBJ1-1, is as follows: DAGVTQSPTHLIKTRGQQVTLRCSPISGHKSVSWYQQVLGQGPQFIFQYYEKEERGRGNFPDRFSARQFPNYSSELNVNALLLGDSALYLCASSLEWTIFEAFFGQGTRLTVV.

A few counts support this clonotype. The chain couples TRBV29-1 to TRBJ1-1; D is ambiguous. Trimming removed 5 bases from V and 1 base from J, with 14 bases in between. Germline-derived CDR1 and CDR2 are SQVTM and ANQGSEA. This CDR3 region has 14 residues. The DNA of the CDR3 is TGCAGCGTTTTCGGACTTGAGGGGAACACTGAAGCTTTCTTT. Translated: CSVFGLEGNTEAFF.

The sample holds one count of this clonotype. The V and J genes are TRBV11-2 and TRBJ2-1, with 9 bases lining up with TRBD2. J was trimmed by 7 bases and V by 1 base; bases with no gene match: 2. CDR3 size: 14 residues. In germline, CDR1 is SGHAT, CDR2 FQNNGV. The CDR3 loop reads CASSLAREGNEQFF. The DNA for the CDR3 is TGTGCCAGCAGCTTAGCGCGGGAGGGGAATGAGCAGTTCTTC.

This clonotype was seen at least ten times. V gene TRBV28 combines with J gene TRBJ2-1, with no clear D. Germline CDR1 is MDHEN and CDR2 is SYDVKM. The CDR3 is 15 residues long. Trimming left V 6 bases short and J 5 bases short, with 17 bases between. Written as DNA, the CDR3 is TGTGCCAGCAGCTCTGGGCCCGATGAGGACAATGAGCAGTTCTTC. This codes for CASSSGPDEDNEQFF.

Many counts were recorded for this clonotype. J is TRBJ2-1 and V is TRBV29-1, with 11 bases that match TRBD2. V was clipped by 6 bases and J by 4 bases; unmatched bases: 8. Germline V gene lookup returns CDR1 SQVTM and CDR2 ANQGSEA. The CDR3 length is 15 residues. CDR3 sequence (DNA): TGCAGCGTCACCCTAGCGGGAGGAGCGTACAATGAGCAGTTCTTC. Encoded protein: CSVTLAGGAYNEQFF.

The table lists this clonotype with many counts. An end of the junction differs from the germline gene, which may be a read error. The rearrangement uses TRBV6-9 and TRBJ2-7; D is unclear. This CDR3 is 13 amino acids long. Germline loops: CDR1 MNHGY, CDR2 SVAAGI. The CDR3 bases are TGTGCCAGCAGTGATTCGTCGGCCTACGAGCAGTACTTC. This gives the protein CASSDSSAYEQYF.

This clonotype was counted ten times or more. The chain employs TRBV6-2 or TRBV6-3 and TRBJ2-3, with TRBD2 identical over 9 bases. The CDR3 runs to 15 residues. Germline V lookup: CDR1 MNHEY, CDR2 SVGEGT. The J segment lost 5 bases and the V segment lost 10 bases, leaving 13 bases of the junction unmatched. The chain's CDR3 is CATKGAGGNQDTQYF. DNA of the CDR3: TGTGCCACTAAAGGGGCGGGAGGGAATCAAGATACGCAGTATTTT.

The table lists this clonotype with many counts. The J gene is TRBJ2-7, the V gene TRBV4-3; 8 bases match TRBD2. V shed 3 bases, J shed 3 bases, and the junction held 4 bases outside the gene matches. The CDR3 spans 14 residues. CDR1 is LGHNA, CDR2 YSLEER, per germline. CDR3 coding DNA: TGCGCCAGCAGCCATGCCGGGACTAGCTACGAGCAGTACTTC. Translated, it gives CASSHAGTSYEQYF.

The CDR3 nucleotides are TGTGCCAGCAGCCCGAGAAGGGGACAGGGGGCGCGCTGGAATACGCAGTATTTT. As protein: CASSPRRGQGARWNTQYF. The chain has TRBV7-9 and TRBJ2-3; TRBD1 aligns across 12 bases. Germline V gene data show CDR1 as SEHNR and CDR2 as FQNEAQ (reference sequence). Trimming removed 5 bases from V and 7 bases from J; junction bases left unmatched: 16. This CDR3 has 18 amino acids.

This clonotype was observed many times. V gene TRBV3-1 combines with J gene TRBJ1-6; unclear D gene. Germline CDR1 LGHDT, CDR2 YNNKEL (reference sequence). This CDR3 has 15 residues. The V and J ends lost 0 bases and 8 bases respectively, with 11 bases between them. The CDR3 here is CASSQERTRYSPLHF. As DNA, the CDR3 is TGTGCCAGCAGCCAAGAAAGGACCAGGTATTCACCCCTCCACTTT.